This entry features one T cell receptor (beta chain) sequence. The protocol was immunoSEQ multiplex PCR, while the TCRdb copy is restricted to in-frame clones and leaves out a portion. The sample yields 18,000 or so clones, approximately 77% seen once. This record belongs to a study of sequential checkpoint blockade in melanoma. As to treatment: randomized to nivolumab then ipilimumab (arm A) or the reverse (arm B). Patients had received no earlier DNA-damaging chemotherapy. PBMC sorting kept live CD3+CD8+ cells without CD19 or CD56. Germline V CDR1 and CDR2: SGHRS, YFSETQ. V lost 1 base and J lost 0; bases outside the gene matches: 4. CDR3 size: 16 residues.

This TCR derives from a human donor with melanoma. The input for sequencing was CD8+ T cells sorted from blood (inferred from file names), taken from a patient given nivolumab and ipilimumab in sequence. The gene calls are TRBV5-1 and TRBJ2-3, with 8 bases lining up with TRBD2. DNA for the CDR3: TGCGCCAGCAGCTTGACTAGCGGATCTAGCACAGATACGCAGTATTTT. Protein sequence: CASSLTSGSSTDTQYF.